One and the same sample provided the 25 T cell receptor beta chains below, sequenced in a study of cytomegalovirus exposure and HLA in healthy donors. The primer mix had 60 Vbeta and 13 Jbeta primers. The table came from immunoSEQ multiplex PCR; TCRdb's copy has only in-frame clones and leaves some out. This table holds 110,000 to 150,000 clones, 65% to 90% found once. The source material was PBMCs. The receptors were gathered from a female donor in good health and CMV-seronegative.

The genes are TRBV6-6 and TRBJ2-7; the D gene is possibly TRBD2 (6 bases). This CDR3 comprises 14 residues. V lost 0 bases, J lost 2 bases, and 8 bases lay in between. Germline loops: CDR1 MNHNY, CDR2 SVGAGI (reference sequence). The CDR3: CASSYSPGAYEQYF. CDR3 bases: TGTGCCAGCAGTTACTCGCCGGGGGCCTACGAGCAGTACTTC.

The sample holds one count of this clone. This rearrangement joins TRBV6-6 to TRBJ1-4; 7 bases match TRBD1. Germline V gives CDR1 MNHNY, CDR2 SVGAGI (reference sequence). Trimming took 7 bases from V and 8 from J; bases not matched to a gene: 10. The CDR3 extends over 14 amino acids. CDR3 protein: CASTLGQLREKLFF. CDR3 bases: TGTGCCAGCACCCTGGGACAGCTAAGGGAAAAACTGTTTTTT.

This clone showed up just a few times. The rearrangement links TRBV28 to TRBJ1-1; 9 nucleotides line up with TRBD1. Trimming removed 2 bases from V and 1 base from J; junction bases left unmatched: 11. The germline V gene has CDR1 MDHEN and CDR2 SYDVKM. The length of the CDR3 is 18 residues. The CDR3 spells CASSLLSGTGRGNTEAFF. In DNA form, the CDR3 reads TGTGCCAGCAGTTTACTCTCCGGGACAGGGCGGGGGAACACTGAAGCTTTCTTT.

CDR3 DNA: TGTGCCAGCAGAAAGGGGAAGGCGATTGAAGCTTTCTTT. Translated, it gives CASRKGKAIEAFF. The chain recombines TRBV6-1 with TRBJ1-1; tentatively, D is TRBD1 (5 bases). The germline V gene has CDR1 MNHNS and CDR2 SASEGT. Trimming took 6 bases from V and 7 from J, leaving 15 bases between them. The CDR3 covers 13 residues.

This chain links TRBV5-1 with TRBJ1-4, with 10 bases that match TRBD1. With V trimmed by 5 bases and J by 4 bases, 5 bases remained unmatched. Per germline, CDR1 SGHRS and CDR2 YFSETQ. CDR3 length: 15 residues. In nucleotides, the CDR3 is TGCGCCAGCAGGACAGGGGGCGCGAATAATGAAAAACTGTTTTTT. Translated: CASRTGGANNEKLFF.

The chain links TRBV4-1 to TRBJ2-5; 8 positions agree with TRBD1. The ends lost 2 bases at V and 2 bases at J; junction bases unmatched: 10. Germline assignment: CDR1 MGHRA and CDR2 YSYEKL. The CDR3 covers 17 residues. The CDR3 reads CASSQTPGQVDQETQYF. CDR3 in DNA: TGCGCCAGCAGCCAAACACCGGGACAGGTGGATCAAGAGACCCAGTACTTC.

The V call is TRBV2, the J call TRBJ2-1, with D possibly matching TRBD2 (6 bases). CDR3 length: 15 residues. Deletions cut 4 bases from V and 0 bases from J, with 10 bases between. Looked up from germline, CDR1 is SNHLY and CDR2 is FYNNEI. The CDR3 is CASSVRDSSYNEQFF. In nucleotides, the CDR3 is TGTGCCAGCAGTGTCCGGGACTCCTCCTACAATGAGCAGTTCTTC.

The chain joins TRBV27 to TRBJ1-5; maybe TRBD1 (6 bases). Germline-derived CDR1 and CDR2 are MNHEY and SMNVEV (reference sequence). Trimming took off 8 bases at V and 5 bases at J, with 13 bases between the two ends. The CDR3 extends over 13 amino acids. CDR3 nucleotide sequence: TGTGCCAGCGGGGGCAGGGCTTATCAGCCCCAGCATTTT. Translating it yields CASGGRAYQPQHF.

The chain uses TRBV5-4 and TRBJ1-2, with a possible D match to TRBD1 (5 bases). The V end was cut by 5 bases, the J end by 7 bases, with 12 bases between. Germline loops: CDR1 SGHNT, CDR2 YYREEE (reference sequence). The CDR3 has 12 amino acids. For the CDR3, the DNA is TGTGCCAGCAGAGAAGGGGCTATTGGCTACACCTTC. Its protein product is CASREGAIGYTF.

The chain has TRBV5-1 and TRBJ1-2; TRBD1 agrees at 12 bases. Germline V gene sequence: CDR1 SGHRS, CDR2 YFSETQ. J was trimmed by 6 bases and V by 0 bases; bases with no gene match: 6. This CDR3 has 16 residues. The DNA of the CDR3 is TGCGCCAGCAGCTTGGCCGCGGGACAGGGGGCAAATGGCTACACCTTC. This translates into CASSLAAGQGANGYTF.

The chain couples TRBV2 to TRBJ2-4, with a weak D call TRBD1 (7 bases). Germline V CDR1 and CDR2: SNHLY, FYNNEI. With 6 bases removed from V and 9 bases from J, the gap between germline ends came to 21 bases. CDR3 length equals 15 residues. The CDR3 loop is CASSRQGGDSTIQYF. Written as DNA, the CDR3 is TGTGCCAGCAGCAGACAGGGAGGTGATTCAACCATTCAGTACTTC.

The chain combines TRBV4-1 with TRBJ2-1, with 9 positions matching TRBD2. The CDR3 consists of 17 residues. V lost 1 base, J lost 7 bases, and 11 bases stayed unmatched. Germline assignment: CDR1 MGHRA and CDR2 YSYEKL. The CDR3 reads CASSQVVGGRGGNEQFF. For the CDR3, the DNA is TGCGCCAGCAGCCAAGTGGTAGGCGGGAGGGGAGGGAATGAGCAGTTCTTC.

The rearrangement uses TRBV6-1 and TRBJ2-1, with D possibly matching TRBD2 (5 bases). Trimming left V 2 bases short and J 7 bases short, with 18 bases between. There are 16 residues in the CDR3. CDR1 is MNHNS, CDR2 SASEGT, per germline. DNA of the CDR3: TGTGCCAGCAGTGAATTAGTGGGAGTAGGTGTTAATGAGCAGTTCTTC. This encodes CASSELVGVGVNEQFF.

For this clone: Other DNA sequences from this sample encode an identical CDR3 as well. The genes are TRBV6-4 and TRBJ2-1; 9 nucleotides align to TRBD2. The CDR3 consists of 15 residues. The junction had 1 base not matched to a gene; V was cut back by 0 bases and J by 4 bases. The V gene's germline CDR1 is MRHNA and CDR2 SNTAGT. The CDR3 DNA is TGTGCCAGCAGTGACTCTAGCGGGAGTTACAATGAGCAGTTCTTC. It specifies CASSDSSGSYNEQFF.

The chain joins TRBV25-1 to TRBJ2-2, with D possibly being TRBD2 (5 bases). Trimming took 4 bases from V and 7 from J, leaving 13 bases between them. Germline CDR1 and CDR2: MGHDK and SYGVNS. The CDR3 length is 14 residues. The CDR3 DNA reads TGTGCCAGCAGTGGGCCCGGGGTGGACGGGGAGCTGTTTTTT. It encodes CASSGPGVDGELFF. The full variable domain, with the rest looked up from reference TRBV25-1 and TRBJ2-2, is EADIYQTPRYLVIGTGKKITLECSQTMGHDKMYWYQQDPGMELHLIHYSYGVNSTEKGDLSSESTVSRIRTEHFPLTLESARPSHTSQYLCASSGPGVDGELFFGEGSRLTVL.

V gene TRBV19 combines with J gene TRBJ2-7, with D perhaps TRBD1 (6 bases). V dropped 5 bases and J dropped 5 bases, with 16 bases sitting between them. The CDR3 sequence is 14 residues long. Germline loops: CDR1 LNHDA, CDR2 SQIVND (reference sequence). Here the CDR3 reads CASSLMDRADEQYF. CDR3 coding DNA: TGTGCCAGTAGTCTAATGGACAGAGCGGACGAGCAGTACTTC.

V gene TRBV28 combines with J gene TRBJ2-1, with D perhaps TRBD2 (6 bases). The length of the CDR3 is 16 residues. Germline V gene data show CDR1 as MDHEN and CDR2 as SYDVKM. The germline V and J ends were trimmed by 0 bases and 9 bases, with 18 bases remaining between them. The CDR3, as DNA: TGTGCCAGCAGTTTATGGCCCATAAACGTGGGGGGTGAGCAGTTCTTC. It is translated as CASSLWPINVGGEQFF.

The chain has TRBV18 and TRBJ1-1; 8 bases fit TRBD1. This CDR3 spans 16 amino acids. Germline-derived CDR1 and CDR2 are KGHSH and LQKENI. After removal of 5 bases from V and 6 bases from J, the junction contained 14 bases not matched to a gene. The CDR3 loop is CASSTRDRLTAAEAFF. CDR3 in DNA: TGTGCCAGCTCAACCCGGGACAGGCTCACCGCGGCTGAAGCTTTCTTT.

CDR3 loop: CASSVGGSGLASTQYF. In DNA form, the CDR3 reads TGTGCCAGCAGCGTAGGAGGTTCGGGACTAGCGAGTACCCAGTACTTC. The chain joins TRBV9 to TRBJ2-5; 10 bases line up with TRBD2. Germline V gives CDR1 SGDLS, CDR2 YYNGEE. The CDR3 is 16 amino acids. V dropped 0 bases and J dropped 8; count of bases not matched to a gene: 10.

This clone is deemed medium-sized (0.01 to 0.1%). This CDR3 is CASSLGAGPLNEQFF. As DNA, the CDR3 is TGTGCCAGCAGCTTAGGGGCGGGACCCCTCAATGAGCAGTTCTTC. The rearrangement joins TRBV11-2 to TRBJ2-1; a weak D match, TRBD2 (6 bases). The V gene's germline CDR1 is SGHAT and CDR2 FQNNGV. V lost 1 base to trimming and J lost 6 bases, with 13 bases between them. This CDR3 region has 15 residues.

This clone has only one observation. This chain's CDR3 is CASSLTATNEQFF. CDR3 DNA sequence: TGTGCCAGCAGCTTAACAGCCACCAATGAGCAGTTCTTC. The chain employs TRBV5-6 and TRBJ2-1; D remains unclear. Germline V gene data show CDR1 as SGHDT and CDR2 as YYEEEE. The CDR3 has 13 residues. The V and J ends lost 2 bases and 6 bases respectively, with 9 bases between them.

The chain links TRBV27 to TRBJ2-7, with 7 nucleotides matching TRBD1. V lost 6 bases and J lost 0; bases outside the gene matches: 8. CDR3 length: 15 residues. CDR1 and CDR2 from the germline V gene are MNHEY and SMNVEV (reference sequence). The CDR3 sequence: CASRAGGPSSYEQYF. CDR3 nucleotide sequence: TGTGCCAGCAGAGCAGGGGGTCCGAGCTCCTACGAGCAGTACTTC.

In DNA, the CDR3 is TGTGCCAGCCGGGTTCCCTCGGGGACTAGCGGGAATGTGGGGGAGCAGTACTTC. Encoded protein: CASRVPSGTSGNVGEQYF. The chain links TRBV28 to TRBJ2-7, with TRBD2 matching over 13 bases. Germline V gene data show CDR1 as MDHEN and CDR2 as SYDVKM. This CDR3 is built from 18 residues. Germline trimming cut 8 bases from V and 7 bases from J; bases unmatched to any gene: 20.

As regards this clone: This same CDR3 is encoded by further DNA sequences in the sample. CDR3 sequence: CASSEGDRGLYEQYF. The CDR3 DNA reads as TGTGCCAGCAGTGAGGGAGACAGGGGGCTGTACGAGCAGTACTTC. V and J are TRBV6-1 and TRBJ2-7, with 10 bases that match TRBD1. CDR1 is MNHNS and CDR2 is SASEGT in the germline V gene. The CDR3 covers 15 residues. Trimming removed 3 bases from V and 4 bases from J; junction bases left unmatched: 6.

The V gene is TRBV7-9, the J gene TRBJ1-1, with 9 bases lining up with TRBD1. Germline-derived CDR1 and CDR2 are SEHNR and FQNEAQ (reference sequence). The V and J ends lost 4 bases and 3 bases, in that order; junction bases with no gene match: 9. The CDR3 is 16 amino acids. As DNA, the CDR3 is TGTGCCAGCAGCTCTACAGGGGGCGGGTCGCACACTGAAGCTTTCTTT. It encodes CASSSTGGGSHTEAFF.